This TCR beta chain was recovered during a study of PD-L1 blockade in urothelial cancer. Study-level information: Typically, measured as a median, blood samples had 110,000 to 150,000 T cells. Findings of the study overall: Better survival was predicted when blood TCR clonality before treatment fell below the median.

Time point here: peripheral blood 6 weeks after treatment start. The study enrolled patients with locally advanced or metastatic urothelial carcinoma. TCRdb's copy holds only in-frame clones and misses some; the assay was immunoSEQ multiplex PCR. The sample records 100,000 to 150,000 clones, about 84% being singletons. About this clone itself: Its antigen is not identified.

CDR1 SGHRS and CDR2 YFSETQ come from the germline V gene. Trimming removed 4 bases at V and 4 bases at J, with 10 bases between. The CDR3 contains 13 residues. The sequenced sample was PBMCs, obtained around atezolizumab (anti-PD-L1) treatment. V and J are TRBV5-1 and TRBJ2-3; D gene ambiguous. This TCR was recovered from a man aged 45-65 years with urothelial cancer. DNA for the CDR3: TGCGCCAGCAGCCCGCCAGCGCCAGATACGCAGTATTTT. Translated, it gives CASSPPAPDTQYF. The entire variable domain, with the rest obtained from reference TRBV5-1 and TRBJ2-3, is as follows: KAGVTQTPRYLIKTRGQQVTLSCSPISGHRSVSWYQQTPGQGLQFLFEYFSETQRNKGNFPGRFSGRQFSNSRSEMNVSTLELGDSALYLCASSPPAPDTQYFGPGTRLTVL.